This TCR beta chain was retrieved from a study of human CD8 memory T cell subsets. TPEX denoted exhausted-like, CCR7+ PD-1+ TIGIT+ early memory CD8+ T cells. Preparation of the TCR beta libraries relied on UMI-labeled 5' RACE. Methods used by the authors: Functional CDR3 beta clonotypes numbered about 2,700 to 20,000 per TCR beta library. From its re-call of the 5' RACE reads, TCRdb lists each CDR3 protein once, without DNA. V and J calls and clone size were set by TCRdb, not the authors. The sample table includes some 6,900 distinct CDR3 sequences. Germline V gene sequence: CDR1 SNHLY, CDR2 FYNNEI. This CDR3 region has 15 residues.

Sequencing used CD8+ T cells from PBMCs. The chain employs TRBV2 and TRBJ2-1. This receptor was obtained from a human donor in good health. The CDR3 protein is CASSEVTGTKPEQFF.